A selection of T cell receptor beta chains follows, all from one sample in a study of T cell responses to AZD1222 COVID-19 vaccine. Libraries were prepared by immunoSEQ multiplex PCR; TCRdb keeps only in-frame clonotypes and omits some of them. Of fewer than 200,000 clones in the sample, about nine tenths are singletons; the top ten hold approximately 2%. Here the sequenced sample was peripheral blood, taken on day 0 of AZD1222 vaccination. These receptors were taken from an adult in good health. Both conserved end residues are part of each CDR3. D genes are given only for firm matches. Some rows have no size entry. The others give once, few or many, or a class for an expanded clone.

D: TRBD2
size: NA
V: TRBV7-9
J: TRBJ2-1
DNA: TGTGCCAGCAGCTTCTCCGGGGGGGCCTACAATGAGCAGTTCTTC
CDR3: CASSFSGGAYNEQFF

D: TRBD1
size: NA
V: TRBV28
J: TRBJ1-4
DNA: TGTGCCAGCAGTTACCCATTGGGACAGTTAAATGAAAAACTGTTTTTT
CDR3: CASSYPLGQLNEKLFF

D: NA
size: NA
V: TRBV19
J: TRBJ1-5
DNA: TGTGCCAGTAGTATAGGAGGGGAGAGCAATCAGCCCCAGCATTTT
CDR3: CASSIGGESNQPQHF

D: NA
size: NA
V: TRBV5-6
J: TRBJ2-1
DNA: TGTGCCAGCAGCTTCGAGGGGAATGAGCAGTTCTTC
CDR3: CASSFEGNEQFF

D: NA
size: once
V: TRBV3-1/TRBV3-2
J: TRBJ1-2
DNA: TGTGCCAGCAGCCAAGATCATGGTACGAGCTACACCTTC
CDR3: CASSQDHGTSYTF

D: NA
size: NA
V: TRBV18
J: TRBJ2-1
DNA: TGTGCCGCGAGGGACTCCTACAATGAGCAGTTCTTC
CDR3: CAARDSYNEQFF

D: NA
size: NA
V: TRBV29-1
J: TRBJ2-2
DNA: TGCAGCGCTTACAATGACGGGGCCACCGGGGAGCTGTTTTTT
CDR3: CSAYNDGATGELFF

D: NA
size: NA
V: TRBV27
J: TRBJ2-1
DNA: TGTGCCAGCAGTTTGGGCGCCTACAATGAGCAGTTCTTC
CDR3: CASSLGAYNEQFF

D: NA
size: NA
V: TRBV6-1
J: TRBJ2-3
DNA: TGTGCCAGCAGTGAAGCTCGGGGGCAAAATACGCAGTATTTT
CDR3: CASSEARGQNTQYF

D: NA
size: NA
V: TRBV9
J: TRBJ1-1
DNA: TGTGCCAGCAGCGCTTGGGGCCTGGGCACTGAAGCTTTCTTT
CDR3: CASSAWGLGTEAFF

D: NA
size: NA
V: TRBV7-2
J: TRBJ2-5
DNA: TGTGCCAGCAGGAATACGGGGCAAGAGACCCAGTACTTC
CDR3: CASRNTGQETQYF

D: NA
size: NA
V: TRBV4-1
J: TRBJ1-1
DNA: TGCGCCAGCAGCCAGCGCAGGGAGAGGTTGAACACTGAAGCTTTCTTT
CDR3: CASSQRRERLNTEAFF

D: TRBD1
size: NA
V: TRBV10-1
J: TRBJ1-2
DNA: TGCGCCAGCGGGGACAGGGTCCATGGCTACACCTTC
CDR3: CASGDRVHGYTF

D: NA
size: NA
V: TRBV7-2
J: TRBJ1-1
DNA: TGTGCCAGCAGCTTAGTGCAGGGAAACACTGAAGCTTTCTTT
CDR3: CASSLVQGNTEAFF